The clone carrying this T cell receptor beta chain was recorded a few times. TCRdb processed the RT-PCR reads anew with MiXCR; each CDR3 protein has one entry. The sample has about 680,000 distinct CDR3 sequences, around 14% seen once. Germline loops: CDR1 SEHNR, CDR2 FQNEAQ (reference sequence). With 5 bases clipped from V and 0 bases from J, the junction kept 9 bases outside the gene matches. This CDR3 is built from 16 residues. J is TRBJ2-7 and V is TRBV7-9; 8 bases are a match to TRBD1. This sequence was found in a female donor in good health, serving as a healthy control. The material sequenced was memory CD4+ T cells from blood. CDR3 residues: CASSETDRVSSYEQYF. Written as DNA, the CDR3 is TGTGCCAGCAGCGAAACGGACAGGGTCTCCTCCTACGAGCAGTACTTC.